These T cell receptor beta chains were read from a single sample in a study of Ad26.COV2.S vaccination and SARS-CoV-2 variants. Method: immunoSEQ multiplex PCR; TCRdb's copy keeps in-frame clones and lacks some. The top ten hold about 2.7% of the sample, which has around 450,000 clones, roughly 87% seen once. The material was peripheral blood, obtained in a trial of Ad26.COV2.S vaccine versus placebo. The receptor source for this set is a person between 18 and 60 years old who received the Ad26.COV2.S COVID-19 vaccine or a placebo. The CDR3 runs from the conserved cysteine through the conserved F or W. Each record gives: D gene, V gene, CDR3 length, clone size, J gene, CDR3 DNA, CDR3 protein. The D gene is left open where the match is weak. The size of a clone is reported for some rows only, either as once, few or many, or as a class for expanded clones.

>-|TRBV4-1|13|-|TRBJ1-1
TGCGCCAGCAGCCAACGGATGAACACTGAAGCTTTCTTT
CASSQRMNTEAFF
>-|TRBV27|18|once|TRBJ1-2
TGTGCCAGCGCAACAGATCGAAACTGGGTTGTGGGGATTCGTGGCTACACCTTC
CASATDRNWVVGIRGYTF
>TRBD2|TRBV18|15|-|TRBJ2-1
TGTGCCAGCTCACGGGGGACTAGCGGCTACAATGAGCAGTTCTTC
CASSRGTSGYNEQFF
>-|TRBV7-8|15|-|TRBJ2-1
TGTGCCAGCAGCTTAGAGCGCGGCACCTACAATGAGCAGTTCTTC
CASSLERGTYNEQFF
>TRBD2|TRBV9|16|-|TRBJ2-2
TGTGCCAGCAGCGAAACCCTGGGGACTAGCAGCGGGGAGCTGTTTTTT
CASSETLGTSSGELFF
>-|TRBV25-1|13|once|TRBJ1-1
TGTGCCAGCAGTGAATCCTTGGGAGCTGAAGCTTTCTTT
CASSESLGAEAFF
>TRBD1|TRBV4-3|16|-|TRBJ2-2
TGCGCCAGCAGCCAACTAACAGGGGGCGACACCGGGGAGCTGTTTTTT
CASSQLTGGDTGELFF
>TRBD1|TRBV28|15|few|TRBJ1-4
TGTGCCAGCAGACTCAACAGGGGGTCTAATGAAAAACTGTTTTTT
CASRLNRGSNEKLFF
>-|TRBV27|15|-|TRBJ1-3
TGTGCCAGCAGTTTATCAACAGACCCTGGAAACACCATATATTTT
CASSLSTDPGNTIYF
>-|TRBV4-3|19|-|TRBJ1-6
TGCGCCAGCAGCCAGCTATTAAGCGCCGGGGGGGGTGGTAATTCACCCCTCCACTTT
CASSQLLSAGGGGNSPLHF
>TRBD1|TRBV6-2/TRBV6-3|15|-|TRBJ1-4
TGTGCCAGCAGTCAGGCGACAGGGGGGAATGAAAAACTGTTTTTT
CASSQATGGNEKLFF
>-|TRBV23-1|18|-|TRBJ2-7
TGCGCCAGCAGTCAAGCTTCCCTGACGGACCCGGTTTCCTACGAGCAGTACTTC
CASSQASLTDPVSYEQYF
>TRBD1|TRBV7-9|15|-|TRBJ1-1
TGTGCCAGCAGCTCCTACAGGGGGCGGGACACTGAAGCTTTCTTT
CASSSYRGRDTEAFF
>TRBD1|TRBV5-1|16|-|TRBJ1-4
TGCGCCAGCAGCTTGGGGCAGGGGGCCGAGCAGGAAAAACTGTTTTTT
CASSLGQGAEQEKLFF
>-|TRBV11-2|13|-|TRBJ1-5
TGTGCCAGCAGCTTAGATCGGGATCAGCCCCAGCATTTT
CASSLDRDQPQHF
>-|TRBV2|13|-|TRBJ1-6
TGTGCCAGCAGTCGCGAGGGGAATTCGCCCCTCCACTTT
CASSREGNSPLHF
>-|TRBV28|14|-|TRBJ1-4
TGTGCCAGCAGTTTGTTAGGGACTAATGAAAAACTGTTTTTT
CASSLLGTNEKLFF